This T cell receptor beta chain was profiled in a study of blood T cell repertoires in COVID-19. Across the study: Samples representing acute and convalescent COVID-19 were sourced from the United States, Italy and Spain. The cDNA or gDNA used as material had been derived from T cells, B-cell-depleted T cells, or PBMCs.

Looked up from germline, CDR1 is SGHRS and CDR2 is YFSETQ. The CDR3 totals 13 residues. Trimming took off 4 bases at V and 1 base at J, with 9 bases between the two ends. In the original processing: Amplified reference gene primers provided the basis for estimating nucleated cell counts. The repertoire was sequenced with immunoSEQ multiplex PCR; TCRdb's copy has only in-frame clones and lacks some. From that table come the V and J calls and clone size; the DNA was used to work out D and trimming. The table includes 70,000 to 100,000 clones, approximately 84% detected once. The sequenced material came from peripheral blood. The genes are TRBV5-1 and TRBJ2-7, with D uncertain. The receptor was isolated from a human donor in a cohort sampled during active COVID-19. CDR3 loop: CASSQFSSYEQYF. The CDR3, as DNA: TGCGCCAGCAGCCAGTTCTCATCCTACGAGCAGTACTTC.